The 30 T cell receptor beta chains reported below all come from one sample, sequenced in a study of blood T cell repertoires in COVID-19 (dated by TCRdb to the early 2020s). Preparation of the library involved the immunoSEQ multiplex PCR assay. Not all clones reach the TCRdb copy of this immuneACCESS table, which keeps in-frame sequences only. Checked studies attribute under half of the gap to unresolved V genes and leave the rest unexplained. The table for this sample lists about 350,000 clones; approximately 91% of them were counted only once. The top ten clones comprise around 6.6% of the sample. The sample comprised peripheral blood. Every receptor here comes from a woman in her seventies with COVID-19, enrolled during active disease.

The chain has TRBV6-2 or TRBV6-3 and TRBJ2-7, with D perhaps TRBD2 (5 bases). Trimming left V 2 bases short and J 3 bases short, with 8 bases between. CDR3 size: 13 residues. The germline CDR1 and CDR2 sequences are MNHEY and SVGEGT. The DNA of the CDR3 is TGTGCCAGCAGTTACCCCGGGGTCTACGAGCAGTACTTC. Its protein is CASSYPGVYEQYF.

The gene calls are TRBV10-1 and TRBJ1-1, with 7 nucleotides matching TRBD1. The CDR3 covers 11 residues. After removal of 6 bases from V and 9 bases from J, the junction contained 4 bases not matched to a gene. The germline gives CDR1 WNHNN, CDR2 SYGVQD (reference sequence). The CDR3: CASSRDSQAFF. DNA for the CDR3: TGCGCCAGCAGCCGGGACAGCCAAGCTTTCTTT.

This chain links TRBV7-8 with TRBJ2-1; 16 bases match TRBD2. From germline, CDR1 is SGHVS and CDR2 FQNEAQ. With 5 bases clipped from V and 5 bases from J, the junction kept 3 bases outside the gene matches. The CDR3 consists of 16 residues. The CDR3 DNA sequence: TGTGCCAGCAGCCCGGGACTAGCGGGGGGGAACAATGAGCAGTTCTTC. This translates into CASSPGLAGGNNEQFF.

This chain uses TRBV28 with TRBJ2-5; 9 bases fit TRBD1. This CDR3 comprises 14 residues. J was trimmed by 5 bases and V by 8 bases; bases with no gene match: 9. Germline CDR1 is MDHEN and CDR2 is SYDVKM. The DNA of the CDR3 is TGTGCCAGCTGGGGGCGGGACAGGGTGGAGACCCAGTACTTC. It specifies CASWGRDRVETQYF.

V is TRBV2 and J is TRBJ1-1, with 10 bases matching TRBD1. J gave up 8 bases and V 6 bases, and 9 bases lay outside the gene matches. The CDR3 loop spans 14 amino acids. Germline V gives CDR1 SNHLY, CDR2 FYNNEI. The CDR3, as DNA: TGTGCCAGCAGGGCTACGGGACAGGGGAGCGAAGCTTTCTTT. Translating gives CASRATGQGSEAFF.

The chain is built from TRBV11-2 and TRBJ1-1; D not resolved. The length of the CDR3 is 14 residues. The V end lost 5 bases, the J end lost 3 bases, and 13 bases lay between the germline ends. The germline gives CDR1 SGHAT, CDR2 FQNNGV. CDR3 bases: TGTGCCAGCAGCCGATCGGGTCAGTACACTGAAGCTTTCTTT. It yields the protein CASSRSGQYTEAFF. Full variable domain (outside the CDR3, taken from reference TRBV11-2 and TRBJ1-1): EAGVAQSPRYKIIEKRQSVAFWCNPISGHATLYWYQQILGQGPKLLIQFQNNGVVDDSQLPKDRFSAERLKGVDSTLKIQPAKLEDSAVYLCASSRSGQYTEAFFGQGTRLTVV.

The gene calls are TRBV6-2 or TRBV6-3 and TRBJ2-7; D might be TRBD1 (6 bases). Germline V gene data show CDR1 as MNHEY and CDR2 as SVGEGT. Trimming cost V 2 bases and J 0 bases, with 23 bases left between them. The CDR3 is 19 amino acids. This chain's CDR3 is CASSYNVYSTGSLSYEQYF. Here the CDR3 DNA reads TGTGCCAGCAGTTACAACGTGTATTCCACAGGGAGCCTCTCCTACGAGCAGTACTTC.

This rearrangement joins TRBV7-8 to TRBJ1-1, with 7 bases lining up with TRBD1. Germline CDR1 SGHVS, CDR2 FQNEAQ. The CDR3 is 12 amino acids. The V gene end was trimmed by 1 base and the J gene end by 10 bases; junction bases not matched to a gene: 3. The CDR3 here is CASSLEGARAFF. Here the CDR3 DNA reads TGTGCCAGCAGCTTAGAGGGGGCGCGAGCTTTCTTT.

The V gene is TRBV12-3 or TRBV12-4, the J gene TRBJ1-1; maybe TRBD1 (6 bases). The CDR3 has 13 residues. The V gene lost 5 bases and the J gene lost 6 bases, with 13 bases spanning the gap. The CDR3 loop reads CASSPFQGSEAFF. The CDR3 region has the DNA TGTGCCAGCAGTCCGTTCCAGGGGTCTGAAGCTTTCTTT.

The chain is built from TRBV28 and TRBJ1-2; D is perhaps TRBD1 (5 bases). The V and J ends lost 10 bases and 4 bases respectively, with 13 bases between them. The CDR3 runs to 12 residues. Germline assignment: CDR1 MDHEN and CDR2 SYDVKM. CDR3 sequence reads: CATMGGLYGYTF. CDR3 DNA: TGTGCCACCATGGGGGGACTCTATGGCTACACCTTC.

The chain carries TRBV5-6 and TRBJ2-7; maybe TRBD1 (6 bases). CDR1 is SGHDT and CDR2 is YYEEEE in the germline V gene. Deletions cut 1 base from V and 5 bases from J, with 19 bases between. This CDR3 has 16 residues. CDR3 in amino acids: CASSLTDTGYKNEQYF. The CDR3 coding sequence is TGTGCCAGCAGCTTGACAGATACAGGGTATAAGAACGAGCAGTACTTC. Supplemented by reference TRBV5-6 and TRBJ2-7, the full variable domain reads DAGVTQSPTHLIKTRGQQVTLRCSPKSGHDTVSWYQQALGQGPQFIFQYYEEEERQRGNFPDRFSGHQFPNYSSELNVNALLLGDSALYLCASSLTDTGYKNEQYFGPGTRLTVT.

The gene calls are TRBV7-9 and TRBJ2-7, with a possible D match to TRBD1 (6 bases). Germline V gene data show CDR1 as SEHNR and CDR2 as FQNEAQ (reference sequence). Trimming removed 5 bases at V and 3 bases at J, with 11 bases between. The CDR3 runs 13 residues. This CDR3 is CASSPDSLYEQYF. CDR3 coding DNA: TGTGCCAGCAGCCCGGACAGCCTCTACGAGCAGTACTTC.

The CDR3 loop is CASSGDRGRADTQYF. The CDR3 DNA sequence: TGTGCCAGCTCGGGGGACAGGGGTCGGGCAGATACGCAGTATTTT. J is TRBJ2-3 and V is TRBV18; 10 nucleotides align to TRBD1. J lost 4 bases, V lost 6 bases, and 7 bases had no gene match. This CDR3 has 15 amino acids. CDR1 KGHSH and CDR2 LQKENI come from the germline V gene.

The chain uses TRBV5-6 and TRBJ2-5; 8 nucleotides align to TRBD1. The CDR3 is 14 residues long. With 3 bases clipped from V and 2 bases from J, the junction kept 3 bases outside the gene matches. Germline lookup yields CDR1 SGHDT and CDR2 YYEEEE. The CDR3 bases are TGTGCCAGCAGCTCCCGGACAGGGCAAGAGACCCAGTACTTC. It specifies CASSSRTGQETQYF.

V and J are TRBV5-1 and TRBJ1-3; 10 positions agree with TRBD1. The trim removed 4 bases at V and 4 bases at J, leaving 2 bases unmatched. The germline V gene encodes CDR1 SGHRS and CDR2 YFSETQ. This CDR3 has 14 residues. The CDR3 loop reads CASSGDRGGNTIYF. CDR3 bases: TGCGCCAGCAGCGGGGACAGGGGCGGAAACACCATATATTTT.

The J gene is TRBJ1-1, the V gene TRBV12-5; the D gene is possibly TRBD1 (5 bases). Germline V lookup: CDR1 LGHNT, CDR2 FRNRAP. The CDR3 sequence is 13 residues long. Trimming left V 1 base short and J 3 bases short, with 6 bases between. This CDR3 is CASGLAGYTEAFF. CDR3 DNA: TGTGCTAGTGGTTTGGCAGGGTACACTGAAGCTTTCTTT.

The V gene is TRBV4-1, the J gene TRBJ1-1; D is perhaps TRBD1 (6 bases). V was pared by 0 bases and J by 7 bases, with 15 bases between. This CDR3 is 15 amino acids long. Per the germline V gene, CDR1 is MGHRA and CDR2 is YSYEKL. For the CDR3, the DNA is TGCGCCAGCAGCCAAGATCGGCAGGGGAAGGGTGAAGCTTTCTTT. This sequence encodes CASSQDRQGKGEAFF.

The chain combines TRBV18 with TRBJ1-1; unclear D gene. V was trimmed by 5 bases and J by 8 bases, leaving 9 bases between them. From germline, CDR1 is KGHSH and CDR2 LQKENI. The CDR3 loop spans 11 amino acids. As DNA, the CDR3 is TGTGCCAGCTCAGATCAGGCGGAAGCTTTCTTT. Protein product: CASSDQAEAFF.

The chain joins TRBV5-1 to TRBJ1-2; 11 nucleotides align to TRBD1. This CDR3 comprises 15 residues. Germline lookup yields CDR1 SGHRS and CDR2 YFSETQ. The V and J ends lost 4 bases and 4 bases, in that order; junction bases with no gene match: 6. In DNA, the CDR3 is TGCGCCAGCAGCCCCGGGACAGGGGGACTCTATGGCTACACCTTC. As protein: CASSPGTGGLYGYTF. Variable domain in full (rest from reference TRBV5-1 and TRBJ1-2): KAGVTQTPRYLIKTRGQQVTLSCSPISGHRSVSWYQQTPGQGLQFLFEYFSETQRNKGNFPGRFSGRQFSNSRSEMNVSTLELGDSALYLCASSPGTGGLYGYTFGSGTRLTVV.

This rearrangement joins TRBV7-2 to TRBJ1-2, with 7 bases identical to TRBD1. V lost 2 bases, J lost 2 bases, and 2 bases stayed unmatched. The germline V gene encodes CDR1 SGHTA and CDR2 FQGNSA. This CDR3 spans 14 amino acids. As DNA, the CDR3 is TGTGCCAGCAGCTTACTGGGACAGAACTATGGCTACACCTTC. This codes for CASSLLGQNYGYTF. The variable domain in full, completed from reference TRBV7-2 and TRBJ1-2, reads GAGVSQSPSNKVTEKGKDVELRCDPISGHTALYWYRQSLGQGLEFLIYFQGNSAPDKSGLPSDRFSAERTGGSVSTLTIQRTQQEDSAVYLCASSLLGQNYGYTFGSGTRLTVV.

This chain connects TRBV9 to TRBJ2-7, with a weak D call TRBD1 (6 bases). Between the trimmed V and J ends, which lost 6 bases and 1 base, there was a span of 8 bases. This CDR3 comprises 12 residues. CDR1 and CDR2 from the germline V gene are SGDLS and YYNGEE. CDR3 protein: CASKGDSYEQYF. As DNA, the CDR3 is TGTGCCAGCAAGGGGGATTCCTACGAGCAGTACTTC.

The DNA for the CDR3 is TGTGCCAGCAGCAAGGACAGGGACACTGAAGCTTTCTTT. Residues: CASSKDRDTEAFF. The chain recombines TRBV7-7 with TRBJ1-1; 8 nucleotides align to TRBD1. CDR3 length equals 13 residues. V dropped 5 bases and J dropped 3; count of bases not matched to a gene: 2. In germline, CDR1 is SSHAT, CDR2 FNYEAQ (reference sequence).

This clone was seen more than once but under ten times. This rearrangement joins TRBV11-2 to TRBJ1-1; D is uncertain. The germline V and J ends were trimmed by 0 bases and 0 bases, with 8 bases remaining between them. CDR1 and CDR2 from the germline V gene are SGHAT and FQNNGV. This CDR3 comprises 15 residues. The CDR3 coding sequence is TGTGCCAGCAGCTTAGAGGGCAGTTTGAACACTGAAGCTTTCTTT. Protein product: CASSLEGSLNTEAFF.

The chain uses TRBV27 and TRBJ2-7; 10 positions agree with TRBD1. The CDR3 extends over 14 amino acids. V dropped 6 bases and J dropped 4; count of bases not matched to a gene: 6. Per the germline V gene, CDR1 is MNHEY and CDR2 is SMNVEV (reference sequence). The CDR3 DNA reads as TGTGCCAGCAGGGACAGACAGGGGGCTTACGAGCAGTACTTC. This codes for CASRDRQGAYEQYF.

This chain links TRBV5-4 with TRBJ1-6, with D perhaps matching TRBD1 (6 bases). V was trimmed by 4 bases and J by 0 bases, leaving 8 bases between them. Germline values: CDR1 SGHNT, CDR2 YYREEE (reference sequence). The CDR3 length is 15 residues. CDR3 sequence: CASSLDSSYNSPLHF. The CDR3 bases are TGTGCCAGCAGCCTGGACAGCTCCTATAATTCACCCCTCCACTTT.

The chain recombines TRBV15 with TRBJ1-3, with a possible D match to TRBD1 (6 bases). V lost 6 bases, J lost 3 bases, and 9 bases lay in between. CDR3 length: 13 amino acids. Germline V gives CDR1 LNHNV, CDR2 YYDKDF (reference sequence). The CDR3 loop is CATRGAGGNTIYF. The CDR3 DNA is TGTGCCACCAGGGGGGCTGGTGGAAACACCATATATTTT.

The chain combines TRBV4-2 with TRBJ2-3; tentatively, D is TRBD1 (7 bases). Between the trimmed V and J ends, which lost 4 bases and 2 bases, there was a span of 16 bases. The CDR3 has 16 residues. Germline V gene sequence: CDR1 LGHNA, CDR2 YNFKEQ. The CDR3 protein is CASSPQGGFFTDTQYF. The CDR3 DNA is TGTGCCAGCAGCCCCCAGGGGGGTTTTTTCACAGATACGCAGTATTTT.

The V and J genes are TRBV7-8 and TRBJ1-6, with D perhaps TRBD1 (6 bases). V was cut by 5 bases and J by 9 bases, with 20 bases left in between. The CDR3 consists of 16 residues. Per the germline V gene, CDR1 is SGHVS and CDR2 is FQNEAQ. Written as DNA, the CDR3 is TGTGCCAGCAGCATACCCTACAGGGAAAGCGGTTCACCCCTCCACTTT. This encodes CASSIPYRESGSPLHF.

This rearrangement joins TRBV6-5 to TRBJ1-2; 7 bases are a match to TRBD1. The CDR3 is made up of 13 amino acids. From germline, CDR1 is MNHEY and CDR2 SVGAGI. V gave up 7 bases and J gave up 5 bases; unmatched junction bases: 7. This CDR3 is CASKKTGPYGYTF. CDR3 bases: TGTGCCAGCAAAAAGACAGGGCCTTATGGCTACACCTTC.

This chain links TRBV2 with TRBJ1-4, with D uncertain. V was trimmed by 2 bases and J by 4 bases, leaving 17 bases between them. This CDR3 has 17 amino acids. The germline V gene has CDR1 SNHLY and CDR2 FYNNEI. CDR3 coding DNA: TGTGCCAGCAGTGAACTAAGGCCGGACGGGAATAATGAAAAACTGTTTTTT. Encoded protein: CASSELRPDGNNEKLFF. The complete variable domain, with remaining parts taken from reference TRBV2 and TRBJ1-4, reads EPEVTQTPSHQVTQMGQEVILRCVPISNHLYFYWYRQILGQKVEFLVSFYNNEISEKSEIFDDQFSVERPDGSNFTLKIRSTKLEDSAMYFCASSELRPDGNNEKLFFGSGTQLSVL.